One and the same sample provided the 31 T cell receptor beta chains below, sequenced in a study of CD8+ T cells in alopecia areata. The treatment here: oral pan-JAK inhibitor, 5-10 mg twice daily. Sequencing templates came from extracted RNA that was reverse transcribed into cDNA. Libraries were prepared by immunoSEQ multiplex PCR; TCRdb keeps only in-frame clonotypes and omits some of them. The sample has some 210,000 clones; around 65% are singletons. The sequenced sample was CD4+ T cells sorted from blood, obtained at roughly week 45, from a patient treated with tofacitinib. Receptors were obtained from a human donor with alopecia areata.

The CDR3 is CASSPYRGTEAFF. In DNA form, the CDR3 reads TGTGCCAGCAGCCCATACAGGGGCACTGAAGCTTTCTTT. This chain connects TRBV9 to TRBJ1-1, with TRBD1 matching 7 bases. From germline, CDR1 is SGDLS and CDR2 YYNGEE. The CDR3 consists of 13 residues. V lost 4 bases and J lost 4; bases outside the gene matches: 4. Complete variable domain (other parts from reference TRBV9 and TRBJ1-1): DSGVTQTPKHLITATGQRVTLRCSPRSGDLSVYWYQQSLDQGLQFLIQYYNGEERAKGNILERFSAQQFPDLHSELNLSSLELGDSALYFCASSPYRGTEAFFGQGTRLTVV.

This sequence joins TRBV4-3 and TRBJ2-7, with 9 bases lining up with TRBD1. The CDR3 has 15 residues. Per germline, CDR1 LGHNA and CDR2 YSLEER. V lost 0 bases, J lost 3 bases, and 3 bases stayed unmatched. The CDR3: CASSQEDRGHYEQYF. CDR3 DNA sequence: TGCGCCAGCAGCCAAGAGGACAGGGGCCACTACGAGCAGTACTTC.

The chain links TRBV7-2 to TRBJ2-1, with 16 bases aligning to TRBD2. V shed 7 bases and J 5 bases; nucleotides not matched to a gene: 11. CDR3 length equals 18 residues. The V gene's germline CDR1 is SGHTA and CDR2 FQGNSA. The CDR3 DNA reads TGTGCCAGCACACCCGGGACTAGCGGGGGGGCCGCGGACAATGAGCAGTTCTTC. Its translation is CASTPGTSGGAADNEQFF.

The chain combines TRBV25-1 with TRBJ2-1, with 8 positions matching TRBD1. Germline V lookup: CDR1 MGHDK, CDR2 SYGVNS. CDR3 length: 16 amino acids. V lost 4 bases to trimming and J lost 2 bases; unmatched junction nucleotides: 7. The DNA for the CDR3 is TGTGCCAGCAGTGCGACCGGGACAGGACCCTACAATGAGCAGTTCTTC. It translates to CASSATGTGPYNEQFF.

The chain joins TRBV30 to TRBJ2-5, with 10 bases fitting TRBD2. V lost 5 bases and J lost 5; bases outside the gene matches: 5. CDR1 is GTSNPN and CDR2 is SVGIG in the germline V gene (reference sequence). The CDR3 runs 13 residues. The CDR3 here is CAWERGGRETQYF. As DNA, the CDR3 is TGTGCCTGGGAGCGGGGGGGCCGGGAGACCCAGTACTTC. The full variable domain, in which reference TRBV30 and TRBJ2-5 provide the parts outside the CDR3, is SQTIHQWPATLVQPVGSPLSLECTVEGTSNPNLYWYRQAAGRGLQLLFYSVGIGQISSEVPQNLSASRPQDRQFILSSKKLLLSDSGFYLCAWERGGRETQYFGPGTRLLVL.

This chain uses TRBV2 with TRBJ2-7; D might be TRBD2 (5 bases). Trimming removed 9 bases from V and 0 bases from J, with 6 bases in between. In germline, CDR1 is SNHLY, CDR2 FYNNEI. The CDR3 sequence is 11 residues long. The CDR3 sequence: CARGSSYEQYF. For the CDR3, the DNA is TGTGCCAGGGGGAGCTCCTACGAGCAGTACTTC.

The chain uses TRBV27 and TRBJ1-2; 8 nucleotides line up with TRBD1. J lost 8 bases, V lost 0 bases, and 11 bases had no gene match. CDR1 is MNHEY, CDR2 SMNVEV, per germline (reference sequence). The CDR3 runs to 16 residues. The CDR3 here is CASSLSSQGVPRGYTF. DNA of the CDR3: TGTGCCAGCAGTTTATCGTCACAGGGGGTTCCTCGGGGCTACACCTTC.

This clone came up a few times. The gene calls are TRBV5-1 and TRBJ2-1, with D perhaps matching TRBD1 or TRBD2 (5 bases each). Looked up from germline, CDR1 is SGHRS and CDR2 is YFSETQ. This CDR3 has 14 residues. The germline V and J ends were trimmed by 5 bases and 7 bases, with 16 bases remaining between them. CDR3 sequence: CASRAGTALNEQFF. The DNA of the CDR3 is TGCGCCAGCAGGGCCGGGACCGCTTTAAATGAGCAGTTCTTC. The full variable domain, with the rest looked up from reference TRBV5-1 and TRBJ2-1, is KAGVTQTPRYLIKTRGQQVTLSCSPISGHRSVSWYQQTPGQGLQFLFEYFSETQRNKGNFPGRFSGRQFSNSRSEMNVSTLELGDSALYLCASRAGTALNEQFFGPGTRLTVL.

A few counts support this clone. The V and J genes are TRBV15 and TRBJ2-1; tentatively, D is TRBD1 (5 bases). This CDR3 has 16 residues. V lost 0 bases and J 1 base, leaving 10 bases between the germline ends. Germline V gene data show CDR1 as LNHNV and CDR2 as YYDKDF (reference sequence). In nucleotides, the CDR3 is TGTGCCACCAGCAGAGATGCGGCAGGGTCCTACAATGAGCAGTTCTTC. This codes for CATSRDAAGSYNEQFF.

J is TRBJ2-2 and V is TRBV5-6; TRBD2 is a possible D gene (5 bases). The germline CDR1 and CDR2 sequences are SGHDT and YYEEEE. The V end lost 4 bases, the J end lost 0 bases, and 10 bases lay between the germline ends. This CDR3 comprises 15 residues. CDR3 loop: CASSIGLTNTGELFF. Written as DNA, the CDR3 is TGTGCCAGCAGCATAGGACTGACGAACACCGGGGAGCTGTTTTTT.

The chain couples TRBV2 to TRBJ1-6, with D perhaps matching TRBD1 (6 bases). V dropped 7 bases and J dropped 7 bases, with 17 bases sitting between them. The germline gives CDR1 SNHLY, CDR2 FYNNEI. This CDR3 has 15 residues. As DNA, the CDR3 is TGTGCCAGCAAAACCCTGGACAGCAACAATTCACCCCTCCACTTT. Protein product: CASKTLDSNNSPLHF.

The chain carries TRBV11-2 and TRBJ2-2; D is possibly TRBD1 or TRBD2 (6 bases each). V lost 7 bases, J lost 0 bases, and 12 bases lay in between. The CDR3 runs to 15 residues. Germline lookup yields CDR1 SGHAT and CDR2 FQNNGV. CDR3 nucleotide sequence: TGTGCCAGCAACTACGGGGGCGCGAACACCGGGGAGCTGTTTTTT. It yields the protein CASNYGGANTGELFF.

The chain uses TRBV19 and TRBJ1-1, with D perhaps matching TRBD1 (5 bases). The germline V gene encodes CDR1 LNHDA and CDR2 SQIVND (reference sequence). CDR3 size: 13 residues. Trimming shortened V by 1 base and J by 3 bases, and 6 bases separated the two germline ends. CDR3 sequence (DNA): TGTGCCAGTAGTATAGGGGGGGACACTGAAGCTTTCTTT. Its protein product is CASSIGGDTEAFF.

This chain links TRBV29-1 with TRBJ1-1; TRBD1 aligns across 7 bases. The V and J ends lost 3 bases and 3 bases, in that order; junction bases with no gene match: 7. CDR3 size: 14 residues. Germline V gene data show CDR1 as SQVTM and CDR2 as ANQGSEA. As DNA, the CDR3 is TGCAGCGTTGAGATTAGCAGGGGGGACACTGAAGCTTTCTTT. It is translated as CSVEISRGDTEAFF.

V gene TRBV29-1 combines with J gene TRBJ1-1; D unclear. The germline gives CDR1 SQVTM, CDR2 ANQGSEA. The CDR3 is made up of 11 amino acids. Trimming stripped 3 bases from V and 4 bases from J, with 6 bases between. CDR3 in amino acids: CSVEHATEAFF. The DNA for the CDR3 is TGCAGCGTTGAGCATGCCACTGAAGCTTTCTTT.

This clone was observed a single time. The chain combines TRBV9 with TRBJ1-6; D is perhaps TRBD1 (6 bases). The CDR3 has 14 amino acids. Germline CDR1 SGDLS, CDR2 YYNGEE. V lost 0 bases, J lost 10 bases, and 11 bases lay in between. The CDR3 nucleotides read TGTGCCAGCAGCGTAGAAGGGGGGAAATCACCCCTCCACTTT. Translated, it gives CASSVEGGKSPLHF.

The gene calls are TRBV18 and TRBJ2-5; no clear D gene. Germline CDR1 is KGHSH and CDR2 is LQKENI. The CDR3 runs to 13 residues. V was pared by 3 bases and J by 4 bases, with 9 bases between. For the CDR3, the DNA is TGTGCCAGCTCACCGCCGGCGTCAGAGACCCAGTACTTC. This sequence encodes CASSPPASETQYF.

V is TRBV30 and J is TRBJ1-4; TRBD1 aligns across 9 bases. J lost 6 bases, V lost 2 bases, and 4 bases had no gene match. The germline gives CDR1 GTSNPN, CDR2 SVGIG (reference sequence). The CDR3 has 14 amino acids. The CDR3 sequence: CAWSQGQGYEKLFF. The CDR3 DNA reads TGTGCCTGGAGTCAAGGACAGGGGTATGAAAAACTGTTTTTT.

This clone appeared a single time. The V call is TRBV10-1, the J call TRBJ2-3; 10 bases fit TRBD2. The germline gives CDR1 WNHNN, CDR2 SYGVQD (reference sequence). This CDR3 spans 18 amino acids. The trim removed 1 base at V and 4 bases at J, leaving 11 bases unmatched. The CDR3 DNA sequence: TGCGCCAGCAGTGAGTTCGGTGGGGCTAGCGGGGGCTCAGATACGCAGTATTTT. It is translated as CASSEFGGASGGSDTQYF.

On this clone itself: Within the sample, other DNA sequences also encode this same CDR3. V usage is TRBV27 and J usage is TRBJ2-6; D is tentatively TRBD1 or TRBD2 (5 bases each). This CDR3 has 15 amino acids. With 2 bases removed from V and 4 bases from J, the gap between germline ends came to 9 bases. CDR1 is MNHEY and CDR2 is SMNVEV in the germline V gene (reference sequence). CDR3 in amino acids: CASSLQGTGANVLTF. CDR3 DNA sequence: TGTGCCAGCAGTTTACAAGGGACCGGGGCCAACGTCCTGACTTTC.

The chain is built from TRBV4-3 and TRBJ1-4, with 8 bases matching TRBD1. Per germline, CDR1 LGHNA and CDR2 YSLEER. The CDR3 extends over 15 amino acids. Germline trimming cut 3 bases from V and 5 bases from J; bases unmatched to any gene: 5. The CDR3 bases are TGCGCCAGCAGCCAGCGGACAGGGCTCAATGAAAAACTGTTTTTT. This sequence encodes CASSQRTGLNEKLFF.

CDR3 in DNA: TGTGCCAGCAGCTTAGAGGCCTTGAACACTGAAGCTTTCTTT. Protein: CASSLEALNTEAFF. The chain combines TRBV11-2 with TRBJ1-1; no reliable D call. The CDR3 totals 14 residues. Trimming took 0 bases from V and 0 from J, leaving 5 bases between them. CDR1 SGHAT and CDR2 FQNNGV come from the germline V gene.

The chain recombines TRBV25-1 with TRBJ2-3, with D possibly called TRBD1 or TRBD2 (5 bases each). The CDR3 runs to 13 residues. The germline V gene encodes CDR1 MGHDK and CDR2 SYGVNS. V lost 2 bases and J 8 bases, leaving 11 bases between the germline ends. CDR3 sequence: CASSEHSGTTQYF. The CDR3 DNA is TGTGCCAGCAGTGAACATTCCGGGACTACGCAGTATTTT.

V gene TRBV5-4 combines with J gene TRBJ2-7; D gene ambiguous. Per the germline V gene, CDR1 is SGHNT and CDR2 is YYREEE (reference sequence). The length of the CDR3 is 13 residues. The germline V and J ends were trimmed by 0 bases and 6 bases, with 10 bases remaining between them. The CDR3 sequence: CASSLVSSSEQYF. The CDR3 nucleotides are TGTGCCAGCAGCTTGGTTTCGTCTAGCGAGCAGTACTTC. Full variable domain (remainder filled in from reference TRBV5-4 and TRBJ2-7): ETGVTQSPTHLIKTRGQQVTLRCSSQSGHNTVSWYQQALGQGPQFIFQYYREEENGRGNFPPRFSGLQFPNYSSELNVNALELDDSALYLCASSLVSSSEQYFGPGTRLTVT.

V and J are TRBV5-4 and TRBJ2-1; perhaps TRBD2 as D (6 bases). Per germline, CDR1 SGHNT and CDR2 YYREEE (reference sequence). CDR3 size: 16 residues. V lost 4 bases and J lost 1, with 15 bases in between. The CDR3, as DNA: TGTGCCAGCAGCCCCCGGGACTCCCGATCCTACAATGAGCAGTTCTTC. The encoded protein is CASSPRDSRSYNEQFF. The full variable domain, in which reference TRBV5-4 and TRBJ2-1 provide the parts outside the CDR3, is ETGVTQSPTHLIKTRGQQVTLRCSSQSGHNTVSWYQQALGQGPQFIFQYYREEENGRGNFPPRFSGLQFPNYSSELNVNALELDDSALYLCASSPRDSRSYNEQFFGPGTRLTVL.

This chain joins TRBV25-1 and TRBJ1-2; 10 bases line up with TRBD1. The CDR3 runs 14 residues. After removal of 5 bases from V and 8 bases from J, the junction contained 8 bases not matched to a gene. Germline-derived CDR1 and CDR2 are MGHDK and SYGVNS. The CDR3 region is CASSTRDRGLGYTF. The CDR3 bases are TGTGCCAGCAGTACCCGGGACAGGGGTTTAGGCTACACCTTC.

The DNA of the CDR3 is TGCGCCAGCAGTCAATCGAGGAGGGGGGATGAAAAACTGTTTTTT. It is translated as CASSQSRRGDEKLFF. The rearrangement links TRBV23-1 to TRBJ1-4, with a tentative D call TRBD1 (6 bases). TRBV23-1 is known as an ORF, though its function is uncertain. CDR3 length: 15 residues. V dropped 0 bases and J dropped 6 bases, with 11 bases sitting between them.

The CDR3 bases are TGTGCCAGCAGCTATGCAGGCTCCACAGATACGCAGTATTTT. It is translated as CASSYAGSTDTQYF. The chain links TRBV5-8 to TRBJ2-3, with no clear D. The V and J ends lost 3 bases and 2 bases respectively, with 10 bases between them. The length of the CDR3 is 14 residues. The V gene's germline CDR1 is SGHTS and CDR2 YDEGEE.

V is TRBV10-3 and J is TRBJ1-5, with 7 bases identical to TRBD1. The CDR3 runs 14 residues. The V gene end was trimmed by 8 bases and the J gene end by 3 bases; junction bases not matched to a gene: 7. The germline gives CDR1 ENHRY, CDR2 SYGVKD. CDR3 DNA sequence: TGTGCCATCCGGCAAACAGGGGACAATCAGCCCCAGCATTTT. Its translation is CAIRQTGDNQPQHF.

The CDR3 region has the DNA TGTGCCAGCAGTTTGACAGTTTATCAGCCCCAGCATTTT. This encodes CASSLTVYQPQHF. V gene TRBV6-5 combines with J gene TRBJ1-5; tentatively, D is TRBD1 (5 bases). Trimming pared 4 bases from V and 5 bases from J, leaving 9 bases between. Germline V CDR1 and CDR2: MNHEY, SVGAGI. The CDR3 runs 13 residues.

The V and J genes are TRBV5-1 and TRBJ2-3, with D unresolved. The CDR3 is made up of 12 amino acids. V dropped 4 bases and J dropped 4 bases, with 7 bases sitting between them. The germline CDR1 and CDR2 sequences are SGHRS and YFSETQ. The CDR3 protein is CASSHGSDTQYF. Here the CDR3 DNA reads TGCGCCAGCAGCCACGGCTCAGATACGCAGTATTTT.